This T cell receptor (beta chain) was profiled in a study of brain T cells in children with intractable seizures. Broader study findings: Viral specificity was inferred only from CDR3 similarity; HCMV serostatus was unknown.

The V gene's germline CDR1 is MNHEY and CDR2 SVGEGT. The CDR3 has 15 residues. V gave up 4 bases and J gave up 0 bases, with 7 bases separating them. Concerning this clone itself: The antigen is unknown.

The sequenced cases were selected for having the highest brain T cell transcript signatures. At least one anti-epileptic drug was given before surgery. Sequencing was performed with immunoSEQ multiplex PCR; in TCRdb, only in-frame clones are kept and a portion is missing. The profile shows around 80,000 clones, about 93% of them singletons. This receptor was identified in a girl between 2 and 10 years old with Rasmussen encephalitis and intractable seizures. The chain employs TRBV6-2 or TRBV6-3 and TRBJ1-6; D call uncertain. Sample: peripheral blood, taken at surgery. The CDR3, as DNA: TGTGCCAGCAGTTCCGGGCGCTCCTATAATTCACCCCTCCACTTT. As protein: CASSSGRSYNSPLHF.